The 17 T cell receptor beta chains given below trace back to one sample, sequenced in a study of T cell responses to AZD1222 COVID-19 vaccine. Generated by immunoSEQ multiplex PCR, the TCRdb table keeps only in-frame clones and is missing some. Counted here are about 140,000 clones, almost 95% occurring once; the ten biggest clones make up 9.3%. The source material was peripheral blood, sampled 28 days after the second AZD1222 dose. Receptors originate from an adult who received the AZD1222 COVID-19 vaccine.

This clone was counted once. The rearrangement uses TRBV9 and TRBJ1-4; D is perhaps TRBD1 (6 bases). The germline V gene has CDR1 SGDLS and CDR2 YYNGEE. The CDR3 totals 14 residues. Trimming removed 4 bases from V and 7 bases from J, with 14 bases in between. CDR3 DNA: TGTGCCAGCAGCCCCCAGGGGCAGGGTGAAAAACTGTTTTTT. It codes for CASSPQGQGEKLFF.

The rearrangement uses TRBV5-4 and TRBJ1-2, with D possibly TRBD1 on 5 matching bases. The V gene lost 4 bases and the J gene lost 3 bases, with 13 bases spanning the gap. This CDR3 comprises 14 residues. The germline V gene encodes CDR1 SGHNT and CDR2 YYREEE (reference sequence). CDR3 in DNA: TGTGCCAGCAGCCGAGGGGTAGGGGACTATGGCTACACCTTC. This sequence encodes CASSRGVGDYGYTF.

V is TRBV7-2 and J is TRBJ1-2; 8 positions match TRBD1. The CDR3 is 18 amino acids. The V segment lost 0 bases and the J segment 8 bases; nucleotides outside the gene matches: 17. Germline CDR1 reads SGHTA; CDR2 reads FQGNSA. In DNA form, the CDR3 reads TGTGCCAGCAGCTTAGCGCGATTAATCGGACGGACAGGGTCCGGCTACACCTTC. Its protein is CASSLARLIGRTGSGYTF. The variable domain in full, with the rest retrieved from reference TRBV7-2 and TRBJ1-2, is GAGVSQSPSNKVTEKGKDVELRCDPISGHTALYWYRQSLGQGLEFLIYFQGNSAPDKSGLPSDRFSAERTGGSVSTLTIQRTQQEDSAVYLCASSLARLIGRTGSGYTFGSGTRLTVV.

This clone was observed a single time. This sequence joins TRBV7-2 and TRBJ2-3; D perhaps matches TRBD1 (6 bases). CDR1 is SGHTA, CDR2 FQGNSA, per germline. This CDR3 is built from 15 residues. With 5 bases removed from V and 6 bases from J, the gap between germline ends came to 18 bases. CDR3 region: CASSTDRRKSDTQYF. For the CDR3, the DNA is TGTGCCAGCAGCACGGACAGACGAAAGAGCGATACGCAGTATTTT. The variable domain in full, completed from reference TRBV7-2 and TRBJ2-3, reads GAGVSQSPSNKVTEKGKDVELRCDPISGHTALYWYRQSLGQGLEFLIYFQGNSAPDKSGLPSDRFSAERTGGSVSTLTIQRTQQEDSAVYLCASSTDRRKSDTQYFGPGTRLTVL.

This chain uses TRBV6-2 or TRBV6-3 with TRBJ2-1, with TRBD1 identical over 9 bases. Germline V gene lookup returns CDR1 MNHEY and CDR2 SVGEGT. The length of the CDR3 is 16 residues. V dropped 2 bases and J dropped 4; count of bases not matched to a gene: 6. As DNA, the CDR3 is TGTGCCAGCAGTTACGAAGTGACAGGGGGATACAATGAGCAGTTCTTC. This gives the protein CASSYEVTGGYNEQFF.

The chain combines TRBV30 with TRBJ1-2, with D unclear. Per germline, CDR1 GTSNPN and CDR2 SVGIG (reference sequence). The ends were cut back, 3 bases at V and 8 bases at J, with 22 bases in the middle. The CDR3 is 15 amino acids. CDR3 DNA sequence: TGTGCCTGGAGAGCTTTAGGGATTATGTATAGGGGCTACACCTTC. This encodes CAWRALGIMYRGYTF. The whole variable domain, remainder taken from reference TRBV30 and TRBJ1-2, is SQTIHQWPATLVQPVGSPLSLECTVEGTSNPNLYWYRQAAGRGLQLLFYSVGIGQISSEVPQNLSASRPQDRQFILSSKKLLLSDSGFYLCAWRALGIMYRGYTFGSGTRLTVV.

CDR3 DNA sequence: TGTGCCAGCAGCCACAGGGATGACTATGGCTACACCTTC. Amino acids: CASSHRDDYGYTF. The chain recombines TRBV11-2 with TRBJ1-2, with D possibly TRBD1 on 6 matching bases. Trimming removed 5 bases at V and 3 bases at J, with 10 bases between. Per germline, CDR1 SGHAT and CDR2 FQNNGV. The CDR3 loop spans 13 amino acids.

The chain has TRBV7-9 and TRBJ1-1; the D gene is possibly TRBD1 (5 bases). Germline assignment: CDR1 SEHNR and CDR2 FQNEAQ (reference sequence). V shed 8 bases and J shed 2 bases, with 12 bases lying between them. This CDR3 is 13 amino acids long. The CDR3 here is CASAITGNTEAFF. In DNA form, the CDR3 reads TGTGCCAGCGCGATTACAGGAAACACTGAAGCTTTCTTT.

The chain links TRBV6-2 or TRBV6-3 to TRBJ2-1, with D possibly TRBD2 on 5 matching bases. Germline assignment: CDR1 MNHEY and CDR2 SVGEGT. CDR3 length: 13 amino acids. V gave up 4 bases and J gave up 6 bases, with 10 bases separating them. The CDR3 region has the DNA TGTGCCAGCAGTTGGCCTAGCAGCAATGAGCAGTTCTTC. Amino acid sequence: CASSWPSSNEQFF.

The genes are TRBV25-1 and TRBJ2-1, with a tentative D call TRBD2 (6 bases). Trimming left V 1 base short and J 3 bases short, with 10 bases between. The CDR3 has 15 residues. The germline V gene encodes CDR1 MGHDK and CDR2 SYGVNS. This chain's CDR3 is CASSEWNSGYNEQFF. The CDR3 DNA reads TGTGCCAGCAGTGAATGGAATAGCGGCTACAATGAGCAGTTCTTC.

V and J are TRBV7-9 and TRBJ1-1; the D gene is possibly TRBD1 (5 bases). Germline V CDR1 and CDR2: SEHNR, FQNEAQ (reference sequence). V was pared by 4 bases and J by 2 bases, with 11 bases between. The CDR3 spans 14 residues. Written as DNA, the CDR3 is TGTGCCAGCAGCTCCCGACAGTTTAACACTGAAGCTTTCTTT. This encodes CASSSRQFNTEAFF.

The rearrangement uses TRBV6-6 and TRBJ1-5, with D possibly matching TRBD1 (6 bases). The CDR3 is 15 amino acids. Looked up from germline, CDR1 is MNHNY and CDR2 is SVGAGI (reference sequence). Trimming took 6 bases from V and 0 from J, leaving 12 bases between them. CDR3 in amino acids: CASRLQGGSNQPQHF. CDR3 DNA: TGTGCCAGCAGACTACAGGGAGGTAGCAATCAGCCCCAGCATTTT.

The rearrangement joins TRBV27 to TRBJ1-2; TRBD1 aligns across 9 bases. The CDR3 loop spans 17 amino acids. Germline V gene sequence: CDR1 MNHEY, CDR2 SMNVEV (reference sequence). V gave up 7 bases and J gave up 6 bases; unmatched junction bases: 18. CDR3 bases: TGTGCCAGCACCCCTACGCCCGGACAGGGGCTGATTGATGGCTACACCTTC. It specifies CASTPTPGQGLIDGYTF.

The chain combines TRBV7-2 with TRBJ1-1; D unclear. The CDR3 has 14 residues. V was shortened by 3 bases and J by 7 bases, with 15 bases between the two germline ends. Per germline, CDR1 SGHTA and CDR2 FQGNSA. CDR3 in DNA: TGTGCCAGCAGCTTGAGGGTCTTCTTGGGTGAAGCTTTCTTT. Translation: CASSLRVFLGEAFF.

The chain recombines TRBV7-9 with TRBJ2-7; unclear D gene. V lost 4 bases, J lost 4 bases, and 8 bases lay in between. CDR1 and CDR2 from the germline V gene are SEHNR and FQNEAQ (reference sequence). The CDR3 extends over 12 amino acids. CDR3 amino acids: CASSSTLYEQYV. In DNA, the CDR3 is TGTGCCAGCAGCTCGACACTATACGAGCAGTACGTC.

The V gene is TRBV3-1 (or the pseudogene TRBV3-2), the J gene TRBJ1-2, with TRBD1 matching 7 bases. Germline V CDR1 and CDR2: LGHDT, YNNKEL (reference sequence). With V trimmed by 2 bases and J by 3 bases, 3 bases remained unmatched. The CDR3 has 14 residues. The DNA for the CDR3 is TGTGCCAGCAGCCAACAAACAGGGGACTATGGCTACACCTTC. Its protein product is CASSQQTGDYGYTF.

The rearrangement joins TRBV6-6 to TRBJ1-1; 7 nucleotides line up with TRBD1. From germline, CDR1 is MNHNY and CDR2 SVGAGI (reference sequence). This CDR3 has 15 residues. V was pared by 6 bases and J by 0 bases, with 7 bases of the junction left unmatched. CDR3 nucleotides: TGTGCCAGCAGGCCAACAGGGGCCCTGAACACTGAAGCTTTCTTT. This gives the protein CASRPTGALNTEAFF.